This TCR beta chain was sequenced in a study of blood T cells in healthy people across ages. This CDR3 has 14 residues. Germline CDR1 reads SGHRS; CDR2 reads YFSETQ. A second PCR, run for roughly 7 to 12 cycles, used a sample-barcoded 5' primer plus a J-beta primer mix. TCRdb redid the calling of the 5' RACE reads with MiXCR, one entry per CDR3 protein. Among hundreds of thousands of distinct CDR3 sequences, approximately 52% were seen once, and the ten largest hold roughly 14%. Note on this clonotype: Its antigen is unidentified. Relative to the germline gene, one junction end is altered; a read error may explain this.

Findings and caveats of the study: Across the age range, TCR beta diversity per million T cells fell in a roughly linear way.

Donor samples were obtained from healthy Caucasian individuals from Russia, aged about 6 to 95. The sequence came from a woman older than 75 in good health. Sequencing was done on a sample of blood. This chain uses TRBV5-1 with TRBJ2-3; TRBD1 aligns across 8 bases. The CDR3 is CASSPDRGTGTQYF. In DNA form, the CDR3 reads TGCGCCAGCAGCCCTGACAGGGGCACAGGTACGCAGTATTTT.